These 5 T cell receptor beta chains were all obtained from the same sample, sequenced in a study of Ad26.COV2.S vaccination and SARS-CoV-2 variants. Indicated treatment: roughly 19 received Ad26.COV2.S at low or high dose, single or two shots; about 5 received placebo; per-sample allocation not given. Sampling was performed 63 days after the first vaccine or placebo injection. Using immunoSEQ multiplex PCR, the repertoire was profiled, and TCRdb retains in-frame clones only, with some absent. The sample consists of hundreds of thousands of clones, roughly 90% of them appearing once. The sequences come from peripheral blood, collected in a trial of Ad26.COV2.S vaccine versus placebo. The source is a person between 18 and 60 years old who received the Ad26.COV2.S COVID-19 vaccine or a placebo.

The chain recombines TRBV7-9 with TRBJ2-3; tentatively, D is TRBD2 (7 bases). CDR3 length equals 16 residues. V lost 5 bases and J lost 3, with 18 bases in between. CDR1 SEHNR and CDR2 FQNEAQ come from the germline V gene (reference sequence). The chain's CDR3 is CASSPEGGRRTDTQYF. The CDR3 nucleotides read TGTGCCAGCAGCCCCGAGGGGGGGCGAAGGACAGATACGCAGTATTTT.

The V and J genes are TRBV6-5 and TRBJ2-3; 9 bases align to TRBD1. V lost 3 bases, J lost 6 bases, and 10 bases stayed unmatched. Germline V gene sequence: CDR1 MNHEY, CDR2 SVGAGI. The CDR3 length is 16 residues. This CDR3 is CASSYTSGTGTDTQYF. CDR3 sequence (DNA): TGTGCCAGCAGTTATACTTCCGGGACAGGGACCGATACGCAGTATTTT.

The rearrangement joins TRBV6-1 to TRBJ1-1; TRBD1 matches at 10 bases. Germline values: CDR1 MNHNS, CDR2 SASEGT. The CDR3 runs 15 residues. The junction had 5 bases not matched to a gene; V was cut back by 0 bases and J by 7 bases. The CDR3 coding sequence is TGTGCCAGCAGTGAAGCTATGGACAGGGGGGATGAAGCTTTCTTT. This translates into CASSEAMDRGDEAFF.

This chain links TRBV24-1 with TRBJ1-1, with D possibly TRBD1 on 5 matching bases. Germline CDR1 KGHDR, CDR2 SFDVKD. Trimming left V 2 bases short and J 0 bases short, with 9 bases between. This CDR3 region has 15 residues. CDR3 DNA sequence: TGTGCCACCAGTGATTCGCGACAGTTGAACACTGAAGCTTTCTTT. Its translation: CATSDSRQLNTEAFF.

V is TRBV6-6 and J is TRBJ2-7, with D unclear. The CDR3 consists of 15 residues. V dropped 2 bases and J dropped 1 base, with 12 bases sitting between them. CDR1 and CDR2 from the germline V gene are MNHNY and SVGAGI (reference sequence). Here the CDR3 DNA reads TGTGCCAGCAGTTACGTGGGAACGCGTTCCTACGAGCAGTACTTC. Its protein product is CASSYVGTRSYEQYF.